Below, one TCR beta chain is given with its context. This sample stems from a study of T cells in Graves' hyperthyroidism and ophthalmopathy. Trimming at V came to 7 bases and at J to 4 bases, leaving 9 bases not matched to a gene. This CDR3 is 13 amino acids long. Looked up from germline, CDR1 is DFQATT and CDR2 is SNEGSKA (reference sequence). The investigators amplified TCR beta CDR3 regions from RNA transcripts. Initially, a first-round RT-PCR of the TCR CDR3 employed the HTBI primer set. A single record per CDR3 protein comes from TCRdb applying MiXCR to the multiplex PCR reads. The repertoire has about 210,000 distinct CDR3 sequences, approximately 17% of them found once; the top ten carry roughly 50%.

The chain links TRBV20-1 to TRBJ2-5, with 7 bases that match TRBD2. The TCR sequence derives from a man aged 50-59 years with Graves' hyperthyroidism. Sequenced input: blood. In DNA, the CDR3 is TGCAGTGGTAGGGAGGGCCGGGTAGAGACCCAGTACTTC. It translates to CSGREGRVETQYF.